The rows below give T cell receptor beta chains drawn from one sample of a study of CD8 T cells in ankylosing spondylitis. TCRdb fed the 5' RACE reads into MiXCR, producing one record per CDR3 protein. The sample records more than 60,000 distinct CDR3 sequences, about 6.2% being singletons. Sequences were obtained from synovial fluid, either unsorted or a sorted T cell fraction (not recorded which). The receptors were gathered from a male donor with ankylosing spondylitis. Each CDR3 is given with its conserved first and last residue. Size is omitted from some rows. Given values are once, few, many or a class for expanded clones.

clone size,V gene,J gene,CDR3 protein
many,TRBV7-9,TRBJ2-5,CASSFLTTFQETQYF
medium-sized,TRBV7-2,TRBJ2-2,CASSKTKAGELFF
many,TRBV9,TRBJ1-1,CASSVGWGSEAFF
many,TRBV5-6,TRBJ2-5,CASSLVMRDLARQTQYF
few,TRBV19,TRBJ2-5,CASSKGLDTETQYF
-,TRBV5-6,TRBJ2-3,CASSLASGATDTQYF
many,TRBV6-1,TRBJ2-5,CASRTGTVTETQYF
-,TRBV9,TRBJ2-3,CASSGGREGLTDTQYF
many,TRBV5-1,TRBJ2-3,CASRGGRAADTQYF
-,TRBV19,TRBJ2-7,CASSIDAEDSYEQYF
few,TRBV7-6,TRBJ2-1,CASSFTREQFF
few,TRBV7-6,TRBJ2-2,CASSLSLQGDTGELFF
many,TRBV29-1,TRBJ2-5,CSVIGLAGAKETQYF
many,TRBV29-1,TRBJ2-1,CSVESLVMGEQFF
few,TRBV29-1,TRBJ2-5,CSVKWTGGWETQYF
few,TRBV4-2,TRBJ2-1,CASTPGRSGRVGAYNEQFF
-,TRBV6-2/TRBV6-3,TRBJ2-6,CASGRGQGFSGANVLTF
many,TRBV5-1,TRBJ2-1,CASSLVLEYNEQFF
many,TRBV5-6,TRBJ2-2,CASSQGLVATGELFF
many,TRBV11-2,TRBJ2-1,CASTPFLSSYNEQFF
many,TRBV12-3/TRBV12-4,TRBJ1-6,CASSFRDRGNSPLHF
-,TRBV3-1,TRBJ2-1,CASSQDLVSYNEQFF
many,TRBV2,TRBJ2-5,CASRRTSGQETQYF
many,TRBV13,TRBJ2-5,CASSGRLAGGLGETQYF
many,TRBV5-8,TRBJ2-7,CASSYEQYF
many,TRBV29-1,TRBJ2-7,CSVQRLGSYEQYF
-,TRBV28,TRBJ2-3,CASSTSGGGGGDTQYF
many,TRBV5-5,TRBJ1-4,CASSLVSDNEKLFF
many,TRBV28,TRBJ2-1,CASSSTSDLNEQFF
many,TRBV7-6,TRBJ2-1,CASCLGRASNNEQFF
-,TRBV3-1,TRBJ2-7,CASSQEWATYEQYF
few,TRBV7-9,TRBJ1-4,CASSSGQTNEKLFF
many,TRBV7-2,TRBJ2-1,CASSLAQGSSYNEQFF
many,TRBV12-3/TRBV12-4,TRBJ2-2,CASSFQGESYTGELFF
many,TRBV29-1,TRBJ2-2,CSVRQGITGELFF
many,TRBV12-3/TRBV12-4,TRBJ1-5,CASRAPWGDDQPQHF
many,TRBV29-1,TRBJ2-3,CSVRREGPDTQYF
few,TRBV24-1,TRBJ2-1,CATKGTFLDNEQFF
-,TRBV28,TRBJ2-3,CASSTDWRHTQYF
few,TRBV6-1,TRBJ2-7,CASSIGRESYEQYF
many,TRBV7-3,TRBJ2-5,CASSSRTQETQYF
-,TRBV5-4,TRBJ2-7,CASSGTRRGQDEQYF
few,TRBV5-1,TRBJ2-7,CASSLERAPIDEQYF
medium-sized,TRBV30,TRBJ2-7,CAWGRQGMGEQYF
many,TRBV25-1,TRBJ2-5,CASSAQGEETQYF
many,TRBV7-3,TRBJ2-7,CASSSSFGTDLYF
few,TRBV5-1,TRBJ1-2,CASSLVSVPNYGYTF
-,TRBV28,TRBJ1-1,CASSLADRVGYAEAFF
-,TRBV6-2/TRBV6-3,TRBJ2-7,CASSLERSYEQYF
many,TRBV15,TRBJ2-2,CATSGQGANTGELFF
many,TRBV20-1,TRBJ2-3,CSAASSGRAADTQYF
-,TRBV7-2,TRBJ2-7,CASSLDGGFRNEQYF
few,TRBV2,TRBJ2-7,CASSERGTETYEQYF
many,TRBV20-1,TRBJ2-3,CSARDDRGGTDTQYF
-,TRBV29-1,TRBJ2-2,CSVYGSQNTGELFF
many,TRBV29-1,TRBJ2-3,CSGIRRYTDTQYF